This T cell receptor beta chain was recovered during a study of response to subunit inactivated influenza vaccine. Germline V gives CDR1 DFQATT, CDR2 SNEGSKA (reference sequence). Trimming pared 8 bases from V and 0 bases from J, leaving 7 bases between. CDR3 length: 11 amino acids. This clonotype has a handful of counts. Its antigen is as yet unknown. Findings of the study overall: Authors suggested few new T cells are recruited by each seasonal influenza vaccination.

TCRdb reprocessed the RT-PCR reads via MiXCR and lists one record per CDR3 protein. In the table there are around 790,000 distinct CDR3 sequences, around 20% of which are singletons. The rearrangement joins TRBV20-1 to TRBJ1-1; D is uncertain. This clonotype was sampled from a man aged 45-65 years who received an inactivated influenza vaccine. Material: PBMCs from blood, obtained 5 days after vaccination. Here the CDR3 reads CSSGVNTEAFF. As DNA, the CDR3 is TGCAGTTCCGGGGTGAACACTGAAGCTTTCTTT.